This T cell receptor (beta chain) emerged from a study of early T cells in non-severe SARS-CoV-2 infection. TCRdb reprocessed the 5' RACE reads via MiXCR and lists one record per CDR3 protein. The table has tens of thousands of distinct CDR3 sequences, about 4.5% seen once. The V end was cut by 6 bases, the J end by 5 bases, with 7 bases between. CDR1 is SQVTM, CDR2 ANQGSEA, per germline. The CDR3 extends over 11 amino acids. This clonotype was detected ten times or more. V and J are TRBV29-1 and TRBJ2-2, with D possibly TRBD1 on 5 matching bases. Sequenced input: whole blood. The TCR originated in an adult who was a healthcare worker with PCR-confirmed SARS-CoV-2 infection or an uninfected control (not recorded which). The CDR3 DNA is TGCAGCGTCCGGACAACCGGGGAGCTGTTTTTT. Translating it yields CSVRTTGELFF.